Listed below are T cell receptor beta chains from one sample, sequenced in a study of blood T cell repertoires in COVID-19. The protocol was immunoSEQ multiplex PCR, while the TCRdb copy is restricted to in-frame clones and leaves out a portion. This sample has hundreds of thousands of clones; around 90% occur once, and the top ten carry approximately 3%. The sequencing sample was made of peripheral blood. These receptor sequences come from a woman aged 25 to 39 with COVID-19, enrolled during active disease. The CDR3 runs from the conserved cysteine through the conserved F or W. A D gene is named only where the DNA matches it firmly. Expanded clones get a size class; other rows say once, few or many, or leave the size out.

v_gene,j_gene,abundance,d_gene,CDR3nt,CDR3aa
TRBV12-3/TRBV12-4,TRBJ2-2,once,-,TGTGCCAGCAGTTTTGGCGGCGGGGAGCTGTTTTTT,CASSFGGGELFF
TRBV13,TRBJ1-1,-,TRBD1,TGTGCCAGCAGCTTAGGCCTAGGGGGCCGGAACACTGAAGCTTTCTTT,CASSLGLGGRNTEAFF
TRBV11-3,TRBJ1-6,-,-,TGTGCCAGCAGCCCCGATAATTCACCCCTCCACTTT,CASSPDNSPLHF
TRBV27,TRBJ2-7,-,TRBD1,TGTGCCAGCAGTCCCCGGGCAGGGGGATTTTACGAGCAGTACTTC,CASSPRAGGFYEQYF
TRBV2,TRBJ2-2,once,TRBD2,TGTGCCAGCAGTCCAACGGGGGGGCCCAGCACCGGGGAGCTGTTTTTT,CASSPTGGPSTGELFF
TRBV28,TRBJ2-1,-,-,TGTGCCAGCAGTTTGGAGGCAGAAGTCCCCTACAATGAGCAGTTCTTC,CASSLEAEVPYNEQFF
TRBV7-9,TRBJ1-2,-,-,TGTGCCAGCAGCTTGGCGTCAACTAGCAAATTCTATGGCTACACCTTC,CASSLASTSKFYGYTF
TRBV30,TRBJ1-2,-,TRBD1,TGTGCCTGGAGTGGCGGACAGGGACACTATGGCTACACCTTC,CAWSGGQGHYGYTF
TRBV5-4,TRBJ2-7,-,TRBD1,TGTGCCAGCAGCCCAGGGACAGGAACTCGCGAGCAGTACTTC,CASSPGTGTREQYF
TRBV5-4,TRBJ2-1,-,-,TGTGCCAGCAGCTTGGGCTACCACAATGAGCAGTTCTTC,CASSLGYHNEQFF
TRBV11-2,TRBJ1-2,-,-,TGTGCCAGCAGCTTAGAGAACTTGAGCTATGGCTACACCTTC,CASSLENLSYGYTF
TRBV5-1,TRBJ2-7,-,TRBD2,TGCGCCAGCAGCTTGACTAGCGGGGTCTACGAGCAGTACTTC,CASSLTSGVYEQYF
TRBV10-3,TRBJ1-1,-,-,TGTGCCATCAGTGAGGGAGAGCACACTGAAGCTTTCTTT,CAISEGEHTEAFF
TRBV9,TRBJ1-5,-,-,TGTGCCAGCAGCGTAGTTCATTCGGTCGGGATTGTACAGCCCCAGCATTTT,CASSVVHSVGIVQPQHF
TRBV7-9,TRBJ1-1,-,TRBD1,TGTGCCAGCAGCCCTCGGACAGGGGGCAACACTGAAGCTTTCTTT,CASSPRTGGNTEAFF
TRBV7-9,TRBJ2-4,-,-,TGTGCCAGCAGCTCGACAGAAGCCAAAAACATTCAGTACTTC,CASSSTEAKNIQYF
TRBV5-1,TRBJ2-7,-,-,TGCGCCAGCAGCTTGGCGCCAGCGAACTACGAGCAGTACTTC,CASSLAPANYEQYF
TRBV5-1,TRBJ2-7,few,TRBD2,TGCGCCAGCAGCTTGATACGACTAGCGGGGACCTACGAGCAGTACTTC,CASSLIRLAGTYEQYF
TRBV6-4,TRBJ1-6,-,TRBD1,TGTGCCAGCAGTGACTCGGCTTTACAGGGGAATTCACCCCTCCACTTT,CASSDSALQGNSPLHF
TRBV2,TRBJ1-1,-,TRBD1,TGTGCCAGCAACAGGGGGAACACTGAAGCTTTCTTT,CASNRGNTEAFF
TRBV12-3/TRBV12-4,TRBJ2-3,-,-,TGTGCCAGCACCAACCCGGGTAGCGATACGCAGTATTTT,CASTNPGSDTQYF
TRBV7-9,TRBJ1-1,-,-,TGTGCCAGCAGCCCAGACTCATGGATGAACACTGAAGCTTTCTTT,CASSPDSWMNTEAFF
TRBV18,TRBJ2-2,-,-,TGTGCCAGCTCACCACAGGACATACCAGGCGGCACCGGGGAGCTGTTTTTT,CASSPQDIPGGTGELFF
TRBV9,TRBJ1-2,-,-,TGTGCCAGCAGCGTAGACGGGTACGGCTATGGCTACACCTTC,CASSVDGYGYGYTF
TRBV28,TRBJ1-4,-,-,TGTGCCAGCAGTTTAAGCAGGTTAAATGAAAAACTGTTTTTT,CASSLSRLNEKLFF
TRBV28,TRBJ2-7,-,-,TGTGCCAGCAGTTCGGGCGTTGGGGCAGGGAACTACGAGCAGTACTTC,CASSSGVGAGNYEQYF
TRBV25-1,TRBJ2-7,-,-,TGTGCCAGCAGCTCAATTGACACCGGAACCTACGAGCAGTACTTC,CASSSIDTGTYEQYF
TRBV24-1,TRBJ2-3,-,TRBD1,TGTGCCACCAGTGACCAGCTTGGGACAGCTAGCACAGATACGCAGTATTTT,CATSDQLGTASTDTQYF
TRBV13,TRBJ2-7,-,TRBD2,TGTGCCAGCAGCCGATACCGGAGCGGGGGGAGCTACGAGCAGTACTTC,CASSRYRSGGSYEQYF
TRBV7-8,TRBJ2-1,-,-,TGTGCCAGCATCCCAAGTGGTCTCGGGACCTACAATGAGCAGTTCTTC,CASIPSGLGTYNEQFF
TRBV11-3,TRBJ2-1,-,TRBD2,TGTGCCAGCAGCTTTCCTAGCGGGAGGGACAATGAGCAGTTCTTC,CASSFPSGRDNEQFF
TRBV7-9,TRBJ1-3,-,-,TGTGCCAGCAGCTTATCGACAGGTCAGAGCTCTGGAAACACCATATATTTT,CASSLSTGQSSGNTIYF
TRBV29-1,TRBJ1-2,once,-,TGCAGCGTTGGTCGTCAGGGGATGTATGGCTACACCTTC,CSVGRQGMYGYTF
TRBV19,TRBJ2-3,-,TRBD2,TGTGCCAGTAGTAGCTACTCGCGGACTAGCGAGTTTTTCGATACGCAGTATTTT,CASSSYSRTSEFFDTQYF
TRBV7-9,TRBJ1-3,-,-,TGTGCCAGCAGCTTAGGGTCAGACTCTGGAAACACCATATATTTT,CASSLGSDSGNTIYF
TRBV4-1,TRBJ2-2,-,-,TGCGCCAGCAGCCAATATGGCCAGGGGGGTTACACCGGGGAGCTGTTTTTT,CASSQYGQGGYTGELFF
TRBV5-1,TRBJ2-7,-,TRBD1,TGCGCCAGCAGTTTGGTGGGACAGGGTCCATACGAGCAGTACTTC,CASSLVGQGPYEQYF
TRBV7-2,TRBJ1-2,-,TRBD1,TGTGCCAGCAGCTTGGACAGGGGAATCTATGGCTACACCTTC,CASSLDRGIYGYTF
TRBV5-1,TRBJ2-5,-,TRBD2,TGCGCCAGCAGCCCGGGACTAGCGGGAGAGAGGGAGACCCAGTACTTC,CASSPGLAGERETQYF
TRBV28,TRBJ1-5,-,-,TGTGCCAGCCTCCCCCTGGGGCAGGGAATCCCCTATAGCAATCAGCCCCAGCATTTT,CASLPLGQGIPYSNQPQHF
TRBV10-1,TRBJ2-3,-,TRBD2,TGCGCCAGCACCCCGGGACTAGCGGGAGGACTCTTCCCCACAGATACGCAGTATTTT,CASTPGLAGGLFPTDTQYF
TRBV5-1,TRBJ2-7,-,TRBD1,TGCGCCAGCAGCTTTATGGGACAGGGGAAGACCTACGAGCAGTACTTC,CASSFMGQGKTYEQYF
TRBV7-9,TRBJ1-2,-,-,TGTGCCAGCAGCTCAAATTCGGGTACAGGATATGGCTACACCTTC,CASSSNSGTGYGYTF
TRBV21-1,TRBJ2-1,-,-,TGTGCCAGCAAGTTTAAGAGGTATGACAATGAGCAGTTCTTC,CASKFKRYDNEQFF
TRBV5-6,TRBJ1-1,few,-,TGTGCCAGCAGCTTGCGTTACGGGCCGGGGGGAGTAATGTACACTGAAGCTTTCTTT,CASSLRYGPGGVMYTEAFF
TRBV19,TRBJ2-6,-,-,TGTGCCAGTAGTACGCAGGGCTCTGGGGCCAACGTCCTGACTTTC,CASSTQGSGANVLTF
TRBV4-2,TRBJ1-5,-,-,TGTGCCAGCAGCCAAGAACTATCTATTATTGAGCCCCAGCATTTT,CASSQELSIIEPQHF
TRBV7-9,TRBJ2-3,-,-,TGTGCCAGCAGCCTTCTTGGGGCGCGTCCAGATACGCAGTATTTT,CASSLLGARPDTQYF
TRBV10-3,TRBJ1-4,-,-,TGTGCCATCAGTGAGGGATGGACTCTGAATGAAAAACTGTTTTTT,CAISEGWTLNEKLFF
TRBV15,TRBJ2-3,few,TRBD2,TGTGCCACCAGCAGTAGCGGGAGGAGAGATACGCAGTATTTT,CATSSSGRRDTQYF
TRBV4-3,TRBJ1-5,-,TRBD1,TGCGCCAGCAGCCAGGTTCAGGGGGTAAATCAGCCCCAGCATTTT,CASSQVQGVNQPQHF
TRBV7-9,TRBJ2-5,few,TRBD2,TGTGCCAGCAGCTCCGATGGTTTACTAGCGGGGGAGGAGACCCAGTACTTC,CASSSDGLLAGEETQYF
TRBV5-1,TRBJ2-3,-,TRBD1,TGCGCCAGCAGCTCGGGACAGCAACACACAGATACGCAGTATTTT,CASSSGQQHTDTQYF
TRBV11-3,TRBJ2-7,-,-,TGTGCCAGCAGCTTAGGACACACCTACGAGCAGTACTTC,CASSLGHTYEQYF